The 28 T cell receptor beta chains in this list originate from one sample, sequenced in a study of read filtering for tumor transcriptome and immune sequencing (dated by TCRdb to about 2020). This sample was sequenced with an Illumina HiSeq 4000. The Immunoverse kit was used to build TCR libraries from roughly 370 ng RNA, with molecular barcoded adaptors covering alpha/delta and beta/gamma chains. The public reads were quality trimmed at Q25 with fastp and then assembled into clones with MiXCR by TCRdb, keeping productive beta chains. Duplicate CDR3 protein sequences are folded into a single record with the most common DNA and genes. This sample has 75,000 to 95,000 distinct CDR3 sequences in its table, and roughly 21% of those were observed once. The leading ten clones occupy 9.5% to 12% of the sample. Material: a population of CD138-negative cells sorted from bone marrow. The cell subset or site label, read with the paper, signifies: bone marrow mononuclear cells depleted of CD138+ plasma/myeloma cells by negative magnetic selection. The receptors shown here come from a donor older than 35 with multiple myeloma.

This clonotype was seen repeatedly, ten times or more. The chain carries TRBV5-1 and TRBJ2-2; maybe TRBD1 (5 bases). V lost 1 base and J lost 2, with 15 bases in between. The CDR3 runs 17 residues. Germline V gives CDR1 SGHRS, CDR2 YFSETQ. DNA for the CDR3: TGCGCCAGCAGCTTGACAGGCGGCCAACGCAACACCGGGGAGCTGTTTTTT. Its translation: CASSLTGGQRNTGELFF.

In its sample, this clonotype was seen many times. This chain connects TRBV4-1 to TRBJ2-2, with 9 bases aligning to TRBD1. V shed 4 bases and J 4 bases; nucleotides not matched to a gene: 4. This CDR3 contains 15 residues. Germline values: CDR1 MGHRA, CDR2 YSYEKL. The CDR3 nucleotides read TGCGCCAGCAGCCGTACAGGGGGCGGCACCGGGGAGCTGTTTTTT. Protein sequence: CASSRTGGGTGELFF.

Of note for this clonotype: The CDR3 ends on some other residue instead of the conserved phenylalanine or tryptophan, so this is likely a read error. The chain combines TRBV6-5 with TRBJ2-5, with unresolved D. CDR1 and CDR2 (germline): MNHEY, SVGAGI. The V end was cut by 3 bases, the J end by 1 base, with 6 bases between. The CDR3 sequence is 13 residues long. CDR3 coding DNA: TGTGCCAGCAGTTATAAGAGCCAAGAGACCCAGTACCTC. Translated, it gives CASSYKSQETQYL.

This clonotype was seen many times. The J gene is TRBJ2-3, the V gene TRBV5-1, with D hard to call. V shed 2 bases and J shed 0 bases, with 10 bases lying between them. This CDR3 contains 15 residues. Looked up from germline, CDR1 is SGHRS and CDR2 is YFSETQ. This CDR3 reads CASSLSVLSTDTQYF. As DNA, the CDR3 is TGCGCCAGCAGCTTATCCGTCCTAAGCACAGATACGCAGTATTTT.

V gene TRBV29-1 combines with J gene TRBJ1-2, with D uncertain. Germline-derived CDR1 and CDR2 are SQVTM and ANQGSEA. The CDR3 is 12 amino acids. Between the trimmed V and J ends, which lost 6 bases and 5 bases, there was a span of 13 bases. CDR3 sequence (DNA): TGCAGCGTGCCAGCGGGCGTTTATGGCTACACCTTC. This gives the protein CSVPAGVYGYTF.

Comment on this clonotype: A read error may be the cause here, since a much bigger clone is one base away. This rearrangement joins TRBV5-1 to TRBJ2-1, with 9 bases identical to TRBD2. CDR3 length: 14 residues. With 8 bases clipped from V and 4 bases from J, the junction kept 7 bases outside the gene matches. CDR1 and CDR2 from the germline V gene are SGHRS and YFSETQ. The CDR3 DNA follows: TGCGCCAGGACTCCCGCGGGGGGGTACAATGAGCAGTTCTTC. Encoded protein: CARTPAGGYNEQFF.

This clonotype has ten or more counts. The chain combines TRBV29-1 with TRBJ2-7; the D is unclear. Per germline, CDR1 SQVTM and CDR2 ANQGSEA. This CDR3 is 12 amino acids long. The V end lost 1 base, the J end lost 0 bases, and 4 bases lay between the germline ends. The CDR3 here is CSVEVDSYEQYF. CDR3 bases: TGCAGCGTTGAAGTTGACTCCTACGAGCAGTACTTC.

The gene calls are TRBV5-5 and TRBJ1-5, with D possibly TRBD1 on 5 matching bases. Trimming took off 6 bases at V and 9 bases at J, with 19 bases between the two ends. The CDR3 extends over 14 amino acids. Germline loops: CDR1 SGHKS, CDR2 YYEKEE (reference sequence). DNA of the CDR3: TGTGCCAGCACCCAAAGCCCTAGTGGGGCGCCCCAGCATTTT. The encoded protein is CASTQSPSGAPQHF.

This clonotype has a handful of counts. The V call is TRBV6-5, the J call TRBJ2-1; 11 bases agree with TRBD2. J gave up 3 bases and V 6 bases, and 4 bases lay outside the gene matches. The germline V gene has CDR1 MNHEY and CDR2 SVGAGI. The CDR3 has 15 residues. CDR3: CASRNLAGGYNEQFF. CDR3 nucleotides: TGTGCCAGCAGGAATCTAGCGGGGGGCTACAATGAGCAGTTCTTC.

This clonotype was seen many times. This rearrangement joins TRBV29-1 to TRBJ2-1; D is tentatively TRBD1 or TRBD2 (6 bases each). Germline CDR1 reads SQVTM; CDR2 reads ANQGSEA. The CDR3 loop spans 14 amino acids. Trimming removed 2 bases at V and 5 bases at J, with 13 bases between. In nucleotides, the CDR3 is TGCAGCGTTGAAAAGGGGGGAGCCCACAATGAGCAGTTCTTC. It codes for CSVEKGGAHNEQFF.

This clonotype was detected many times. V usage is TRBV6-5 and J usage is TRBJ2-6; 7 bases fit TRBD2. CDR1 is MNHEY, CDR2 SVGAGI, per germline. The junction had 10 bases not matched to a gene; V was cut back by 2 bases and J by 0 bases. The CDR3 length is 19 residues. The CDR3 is CASSYRLAGGYSGANVLTF. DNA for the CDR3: TGTGCCAGCAGTTACCGTTTAGCGGGTGGATACTCTGGGGCCAACGTCCTGACTTTC.

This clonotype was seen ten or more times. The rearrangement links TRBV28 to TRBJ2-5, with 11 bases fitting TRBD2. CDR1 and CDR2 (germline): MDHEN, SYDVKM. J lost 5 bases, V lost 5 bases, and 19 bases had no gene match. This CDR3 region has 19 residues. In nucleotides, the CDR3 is TGTGCCAGCAGTAAACAGGGGGCTATAGCGGGGGGGCGTCGGGAGACCCAGTACTTC. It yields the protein CASSKQGAIAGGRRETQYF.

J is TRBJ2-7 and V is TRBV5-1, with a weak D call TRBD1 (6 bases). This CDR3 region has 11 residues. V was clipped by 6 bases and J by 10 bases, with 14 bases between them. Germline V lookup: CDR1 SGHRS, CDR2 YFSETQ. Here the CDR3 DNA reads TGCGCCAGCAAACGAGACAGGATCCAGTACTTC. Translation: CASKRDRIQYF.

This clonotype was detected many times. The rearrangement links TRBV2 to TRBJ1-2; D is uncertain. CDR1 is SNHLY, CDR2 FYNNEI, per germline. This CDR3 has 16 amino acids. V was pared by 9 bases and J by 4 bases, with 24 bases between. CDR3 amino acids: CASTKVTEPLSYGYTF. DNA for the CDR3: TGTGCCAGTACCAAGGTTACAGAACCACTCTCCTATGGCTACACCTTC.

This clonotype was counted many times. The CDR3 loop is CASSKTSGGDTGELFF. The CDR3 DNA reads TGTGCCAGCTCAAAGACTAGCGGGGGAGACACCGGGGAGCTGTTTTTT. V and J are TRBV18 and TRBJ2-2, with 12 bases fitting TRBD2. This CDR3 region has 16 residues. The germline CDR1 and CDR2 sequences are KGHSH and LQKENI. V lost 5 bases to trimming and J lost 3 bases; unmatched junction nucleotides: 4.

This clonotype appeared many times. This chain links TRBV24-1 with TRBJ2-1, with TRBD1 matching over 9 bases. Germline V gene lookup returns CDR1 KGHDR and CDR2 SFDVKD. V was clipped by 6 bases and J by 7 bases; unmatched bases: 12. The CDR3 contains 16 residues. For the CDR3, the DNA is TGTGCCACCAGTCAAGGCGGGACAGGGTTAAAGAATGAGCAGTTCTTC. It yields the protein CATSQGGTGLKNEQFF.

Here the CDR3 DNA reads TGTGCCAGCGTTCCGGACAGGGGCCGCCGTGAAGCTTTCTTT. Its protein product is CASVPDRGRREAFF. J is TRBJ1-1 and V is TRBV11-1; 9 nucleotides line up with TRBD1. The V segment lost 8 bases and the J segment 7 bases; nucleotides outside the gene matches: 11. The CDR3 contains 14 residues. Germline V gene data show CDR1 as SGHAT and CDR2 as FQDESV (reference sequence).

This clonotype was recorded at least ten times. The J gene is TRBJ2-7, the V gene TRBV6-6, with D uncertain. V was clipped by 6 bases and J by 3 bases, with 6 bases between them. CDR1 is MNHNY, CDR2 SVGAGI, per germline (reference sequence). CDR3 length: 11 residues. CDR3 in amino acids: CASRSNYEQYF. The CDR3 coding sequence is TGTGCCAGCAGGTCCAACTACGAGCAGTACTTC.

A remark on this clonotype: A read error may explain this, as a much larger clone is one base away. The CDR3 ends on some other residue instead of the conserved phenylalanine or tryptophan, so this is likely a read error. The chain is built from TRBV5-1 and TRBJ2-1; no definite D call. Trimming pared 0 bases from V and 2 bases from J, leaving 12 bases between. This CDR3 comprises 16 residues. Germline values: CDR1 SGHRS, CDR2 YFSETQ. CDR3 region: CASSLEGFPPYNEQFL. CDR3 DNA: TGCGCCAGCAGCTTGGAAGGTTTTCCCCCCTACAATGAGCAGTTCCTC.

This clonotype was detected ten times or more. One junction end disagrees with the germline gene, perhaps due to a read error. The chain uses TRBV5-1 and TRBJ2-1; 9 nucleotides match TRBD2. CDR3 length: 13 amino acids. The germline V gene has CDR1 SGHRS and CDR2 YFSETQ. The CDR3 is CASSLGGGGEQFF. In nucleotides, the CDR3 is TGTGCCAGCAGCTTAGGCGGGGGGGGTGAGCAGTTCTTC.

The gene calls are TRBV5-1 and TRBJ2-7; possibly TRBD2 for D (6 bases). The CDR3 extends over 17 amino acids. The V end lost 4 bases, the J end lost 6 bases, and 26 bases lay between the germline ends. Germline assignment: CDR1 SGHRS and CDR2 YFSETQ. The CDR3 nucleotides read TGCGCCAGCAGCCATGATCGTTTGGGAAGGCGCGGGGTCGAGCAGTACTTC. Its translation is CASSHDRLGRRGVEQYF.

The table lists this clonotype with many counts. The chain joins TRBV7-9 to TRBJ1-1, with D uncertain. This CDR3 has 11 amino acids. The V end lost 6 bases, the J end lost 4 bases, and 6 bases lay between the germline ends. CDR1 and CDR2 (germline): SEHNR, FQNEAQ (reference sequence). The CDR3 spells CASRLGTEAFF. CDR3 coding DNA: TGTGCCAGCAGGCTGGGCACTGAAGCTTTCTTT.

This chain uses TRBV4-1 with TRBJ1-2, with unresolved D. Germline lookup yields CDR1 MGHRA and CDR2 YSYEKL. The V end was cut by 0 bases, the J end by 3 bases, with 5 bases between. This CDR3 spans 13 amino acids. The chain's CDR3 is CASSQEVYYGYTF. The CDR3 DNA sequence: TGCGCCAGCAGCCAAGAGGTTTACTATGGCTACACCTTC.

CDR3 amino acids: CASSSTSGGGYEQFF. In nucleotides, the CDR3 is TGTGCCAGCAGCTCGACTAGCGGGGGGGGGTATGAGCAGTTCTTC. The chain links TRBV7-6 to TRBJ2-1; the match to TRBD2 covers 14 bases. The junction had 4 bases not matched to a gene; V was cut back by 4 bases and J by 8 bases. CDR1 SGHVS and CDR2 FNYEAQ come from the germline V gene. The CDR3 spans 15 residues.

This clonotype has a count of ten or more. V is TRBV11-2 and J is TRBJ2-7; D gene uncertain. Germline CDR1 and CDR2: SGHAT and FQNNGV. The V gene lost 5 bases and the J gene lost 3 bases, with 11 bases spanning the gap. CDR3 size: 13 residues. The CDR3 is CASSGVTDYEQYF. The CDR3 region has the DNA TGTGCCAGCAGCGGGGTTACAGACTACGAGCAGTACTTC.

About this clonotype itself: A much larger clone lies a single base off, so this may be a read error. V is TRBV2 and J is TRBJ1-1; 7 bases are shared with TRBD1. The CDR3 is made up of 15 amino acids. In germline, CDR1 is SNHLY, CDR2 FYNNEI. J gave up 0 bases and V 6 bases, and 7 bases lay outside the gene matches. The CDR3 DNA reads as TGTGCCAGCAGGAAGACAGGGACTATGAACACTGAAGCTTTCTTT. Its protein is CASRKTGTMNTEAFF.

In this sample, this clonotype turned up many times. CDR3 loop: CASSLDPGVKAFF. The CDR3 nucleotides are TGCGCCAGCAGCTTGGATCCAGGAGTAAAAGCTTTCTTT. The chain joins TRBV5-1 to TRBJ1-1, with D hard to call. Trimming shortened V by 0 bases and J by 9 bases, and 12 bases separated the two germline ends. The CDR3 loop spans 13 amino acids. Germline CDR1 reads SGHRS; CDR2 reads YFSETQ.

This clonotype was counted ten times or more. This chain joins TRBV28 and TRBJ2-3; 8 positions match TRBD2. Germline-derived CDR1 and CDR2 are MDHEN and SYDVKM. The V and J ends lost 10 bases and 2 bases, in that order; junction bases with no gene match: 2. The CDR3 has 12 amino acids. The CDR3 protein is CAIGLATDTQYF. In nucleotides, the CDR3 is TGTGCCATCGGACTAGCCACAGATACGCAGTATTTT. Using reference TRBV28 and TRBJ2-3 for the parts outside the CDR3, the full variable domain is DVKVTQSSRYLVKRTGEKVFLECVQDMDHENMFWYRQDPGLGLRLIYFSYDVKMKEKGDIPEGYSVSREKKERFSLILESASTNQTSMYLCAIGLATDTQYFGPGTRLTVL.